This is a list of T cell receptor beta chains from one sample in a study of cytomegalovirus exposure and HLA in healthy donors. The data were produced by immunoSEQ multiplex PCR, yet TCRdb's version contains in-frame clones alone and is incomplete. The sample yields 95,000 to 110,000 clones, around 67% seen once. What was sequenced was PBMCs. The origin of the receptors is a woman aged 50 to 65 in good health and CMV-seronegative. The CDR3 runs from the conserved cysteine through the conserved F or W. Fields, in order: clone size, J gene, D gene, V gene, CDR3 protein, CDR3 DNA. A D gene is named only where the DNA matches it firmly. The size field is filled for only some rows; it gives once, few, many or a size class.

size: -; J: TRBJ1-5; D: TRBD1; V: TRBV6-1; CDR3: CASSDVGGLGNQPQHF; DNA: TGTGCCAGCAGTGATGTAGGGGGCTTGGGGAATCAGCCCCAGCATTTT
size: few; J: TRBJ2-7; D: -; V: TRBV5-1; CDR3: CASSWTPGSSYEQYF; DNA: TGCGCCAGCAGCTGGACCCCCGGGAGCTCCTACGAGCAGTACTTC
size: -; J: TRBJ2-3; D: TRBD2; V: TRBV12-5; CDR3: CASGSPAGVTDTQYF; DNA: TGTGCTAGTGGTTCCCCAGCGGGAGTAACAGATACGCAGTATTTT
size: -; J: TRBJ2-6; D: TRBD1; V: TRBV10-3; CDR3: CAISESYPGQGTGANVLTF; DNA: TGTGCCATCAGTGAGTCGTACCCCGGACAGGGGACTGGGGCCAACGTCCTGACTTTC
size: -; J: TRBJ1-1; D: -; V: TRBV2; CDR3: CASRTGTRAFF; DNA: TGTGCCAGCAGGACAGGAACAAGAGCTTTCTTT
size: -; J: TRBJ2-1; D: TRBD2; V: TRBV7-8; CDR3: CASSLGRLAGPYNEQFF; DNA: TGTGCCAGCAGCTTAGGTCGGCTAGCGGGACCCTACAATGAGCAGTTCTTC
size: few; J: TRBJ2-1; D: -; V: TRBV10-3; CDR3: CAISELAAPTNEQFF; DNA: TGTGCCATCAGTGAGTTAGCCGCCCCAACCAATGAGCAGTTCTTC
size: -; J: TRBJ2-7; D: TRBD1; V: TRBV2; CDR3: CASSPVILASGTGMYEQYF; DNA: TGTGCCAGCAGCCCCGTAATCCTTGCCTCCGGGACAGGCATGTACGAGCAGTACTTC
size: once; J: TRBJ1-2; D: -; V: TRBV11-2; CDR3: CASSPNPGTEGGYTF; DNA: TGTGCCAGCAGTCCAAACCCCGGGACGGAGGGTGGCTACACCTTC
size: -; J: TRBJ2-3; D: TRBD2; V: TRBV10-2; CDR3: CASSARLAGAVDTQYF; DNA: TGCGCCAGCAGTGCCCGACTAGCGGGGGCTGTAGATACGCAGTATTTT
size: -; J: TRBJ1-1; D: -; V: TRBV7-2; CDR3: CASRQGSENTEAFF; DNA: TGTGCCAGCAGACAGGGATCCGAGAACACTGAAGCTTTCTTT
size: -; J: TRBJ2-3; D: TRBD1; V: TRBV6-1; CDR3: CASTRGQADTQYF; DNA: TGTGCCAGCACGAGGGGGCAGGCAGATACGCAGTATTTT
size: -; J: TRBJ1-2; D: -; V: TRBV27; CDR3: CASSPHRVDYGYTF; DNA: TGTGCCAGCAGTCCGCACAGGGTGGACTATGGCTACACCTTC
size: -; J: TRBJ2-2; D: -; V: TRBV7-2; CDR3: CASSLTPGGTGELFF; DNA: TGTGCCAGCAGCTTAACCCCTGGCGGCACCGGGGAGCTGTTTTTT
size: few; J: TRBJ1-1; D: -; V: TRBV5-6; CDR3: CASSLLGTEAFF; DNA: TGTGCCAGCAGCTTACTTGGTACTGAAGCTTTCTTT
size: -; J: TRBJ2-2; D: TRBD2; V: TRBV5-1; CDR3: CASSWTSSGELFF; DNA: TGCGCCAGCAGCTGGACTAGTTCCGGGGAGCTGTTTTTT
size: -; J: TRBJ1-1; D: TRBD1; V: TRBV29-1; CDR3: CSGEMGQGETEAFF; DNA: TGCAGCGGGGAAATGGGACAGGGGGAAACTGAAGCTTTCTTT
size: -; J: TRBJ2-7; D: -; V: TRBV18; CDR3: CASSPPTSLSYEQYF; DNA: TGTGCCAGCTCACCACCCACTAGCCTCTCCTACGAGCAGTACTTC
size: -; J: TRBJ1-1; D: TRBD1; V: TRBV4-1; CDR3: CASSPGQGMAMNTEAFF; DNA: TGCGCCAGCAGCCCGGGACAGGGGATGGCGATGAACACTGAAGCTTTCTTT
size: -; J: TRBJ2-2; D: TRBD1; V: TRBV5-8; CDR3: CASSLVFGRGRYTGELFF; DNA: TGTGCCAGCAGCTTGGTTTTCGGCAGGGGGCGTTATACCGGGGAGCTGTTTTTT
size: -; J: TRBJ2-4; D: TRBD1; V: TRBV4-2; CDR3: CASSHLGGSYIQYF; DNA: TGTGCCAGCAGCCATCTAGGGGGCAGTTACATTCAGTACTTC
size: -; J: TRBJ2-2; D: TRBD2; V: TRBV7-3; CDR3: CASSLGASGTGELFF; DNA: TGTGCCAGCAGCTTAGGGGCTAGCGGGACCGGGGAGCTGTTTTTT
size: -; J: TRBJ2-3; D: -; V: TRBV21-1; CDR3: CASSKRQGTDTQYF; DNA: TGTGCCAGCAGCAAAAGGCAGGGAACAGATACGCAGTATTTT
size: once; J: TRBJ2-5; D: TRBD1; V: TRBV29-1; CDR3: CSARTGVETQYF; DNA: TGCAGCGCTAGGACAGGGGTCGAGACCCAGTACTTC
size: -; J: TRBJ2-7; D: TRBD1; V: TRBV10-3; CDR3: CAISARTGPSEQYF; DNA: TGTGCCATCAGTGCCCGGACAGGTCCCTCCGAGCAGTACTTC
size: -; J: TRBJ2-1; D: -; V: TRBV19; CDR3: CASSIDGEQFF; DNA: TGTGCCAGTAGTATAGACGGTGAGCAGTTCTTC
size: -; J: TRBJ2-3; D: -; V: TRBV7-3; CDR3: CASSLTAGRYTQYF; DNA: TGTGCCAGCAGCTTAACCGCGGGTCGATATACGCAGTATTTT
size: few; J: TRBJ2-7; D: -; V: TRBV4-1; CDR3: CASSPGFSEQYF; DNA: TGCGCCAGCAGTCCAGGGTTCTCCGAGCAGTACTTC
size: -; J: TRBJ2-7; D: -; V: TRBV7-9; CDR3: CASRITGARGYEQYF; DNA: TGTGCCAGTAGAATAACAGGGGCGCGGGGCTACGAGCAGTACTTC
size: -; J: TRBJ2-7; D: -; V: TRBV2; CDR3: CASIRGQSFPYEQYF; DNA: TGTGCCAGCATACGAGGTCAAAGTTTCCCGTACGAGCAGTACTTC
size: -; J: TRBJ1-3; D: -; V: TRBV6-5; CDR3: CASSYSSRASGNTIYF; DNA: TGTGCCAGCAGTTACTCGTCCAGGGCCTCTGGAAACACCATATATTTT
size: -; J: TRBJ2-2; D: -; V: TRBV7-2; CDR3: CASSPIRSGELFF; DNA: TGTGCCAGCAGCCCCATCCGGTCCGGGGAGCTGTTTTTT
size: -; J: TRBJ2-7; D: TRBD1; V: TRBV10-2; CDR3: CASRGQASYEQYF; DNA: TGCGCCAGCCGAGGACAGGCTAGCTACGAGCAGTACTTC
size: once; J: TRBJ2-3; D: TRBD2; V: TRBV6-5; CDR3: CATRTGGGTDTQYF; DNA: TGTGCCACCCGTACGGGGGGAGGCACAGATACGCAGTATTTT
size: few; J: TRBJ2-7; D: -; V: TRBV29-1; CDR3: CSVGAGSLEQYF; DNA: TGCAGCGTTGGCGCAGGGTCACTCGAGCAGTACTTC
size: -; J: TRBJ1-5; D: -; V: TRBV10-3; CDR3: CAISESIGQPQHF; DNA: TGTGCCATCAGTGAGTCGATCGGTCAGCCCCAGCATTTT
size: -; J: TRBJ2-5; D: TRBD1; V: TRBV7-6; CDR3: CASSWGPTGEKETQYF; DNA: TGTGCCAGCTCTTGGGGTCCAACAGGGGAAAAAGAGACCCAGTACTTC
size: -; J: TRBJ2-2; D: TRBD2; V: TRBV7-3; CDR3: CASSSRAGLNTGELFF; DNA: TGTGCCAGCAGCTCCAGAGCGGGACTAAACACCGGGGAGCTGTTTTTT
size: -; J: TRBJ2-2; D: -; V: TRBV7-9; CDR3: CASSLGSGENAGELFF; DNA: TGTGCCAGCAGCTTAGGTTCCGGGGAGAACGCCGGGGAGCTGTTTTTT
size: -; J: TRBJ2-7; D: -; V: TRBV5-1; CDR3: CASSLFYPGSDSSYEQYF; DNA: TGCGCCAGCAGCTTGTTTTACCCCGGGTCTGACAGCTCCTACGAGCAGTACTTC
size: few; J: TRBJ2-1; D: TRBD2; V: TRBV18; CDR3: CATNGERGLEFF; DNA: TGTGCCACGAATGGGGAGCGGGGATTGGAGTTCTTC
size: -; J: TRBJ1-2; D: TRBD1; V: TRBV25-1; CDR3: CASSASTGAGYGYTF; DNA: TGTGCCAGCAGTGCCTCGACAGGGGCGGGCTATGGCTACACCTTC
size: -; J: TRBJ1-1; D: TRBD1; V: TRBV5-4; CDR3: CASSLVGQGNTEAFF; DNA: TGTGCCAGCAGCTTGGTGGGACAGGGGAACACTGAAGCTTTCTTT
size: -; J: TRBJ2-7; D: -; V: TRBV28; CDR3: CASSYGTTNYEQYF; DNA: TGTGCCAGCAGTTACGGGACAACGAACTACGAGCAGTACTTC
size: -; J: TRBJ2-7; D: -; V: TRBV6-6; CDR3: CATLDGTHSYEQYF; DNA: TGTGCCACCCTAGATGGGACACATTCCTACGAGCAGTACTTC
size: -; J: TRBJ2-7; D: TRBD1; V: TRBV14; CDR3: CASSSTGAGTYEQYF; DNA: TGTGCCAGCAGCTCTACAGGGGCGGGCACCTACGAGCAGTACTTC
size: -; J: TRBJ1-1; D: TRBD1; V: TRBV6-5; CDR3: CASSYSFDRVPEAFF; DNA: TGTGCCAGCAGTTACTCCTTTGACAGGGTTCCTGAAGCTTTCTTT
size: -; J: TRBJ2-1; D: TRBD2; V: TRBV19; CDR3: CASSSSGGSYNEQFF; DNA: TGTGCCAGTAGTTCCAGCGGGGGCTCCTACAATGAGCAGTTCTTC
size: -; J: TRBJ2-7; D: -; V: TRBV15; CDR3: CATSRGRSSYEQYF; DNA: TGTGCCACCAGCAGAGGGCGGAGCTCCTACGAGCAGTACTTC
size: -; J: TRBJ1-4; D: -; V: TRBV6-6; CDR3: CASSGQIGIQDEKLFF; DNA: TGTGCCAGCAGTGGACAGATTGGCATTCAAGATGAAAAACTGTTTTTT
size: -; J: TRBJ2-1; D: -; V: TRBV7-3; CDR3: CASSFDFTTYNEQFF; DNA: TGTGCCAGCAGCTTCGACTTTACCACCTACAATGAGCAGTTCTTC
size: -; J: TRBJ1-4; D: TRBD1; V: TRBV29-1; CDR3: CSARDSNEKLFF; DNA: TGCAGCGCCCGGGACAGTAATGAAAAACTGTTTTTT
size: few; J: TRBJ1-1; D: -; V: TRBV5-6; CDR3: CASSLVQMYTEAFF; DNA: TGTGCCAGCAGCTTGGTCCAGATGTACACTGAAGCTTTCTTT
size: -; J: TRBJ2-1; D: -; V: TRBV7-6; CDR3: CASSSQVSSSYNEQFF; DNA: TGTGCCAGCAGCTCCCAAGTGAGTAGCTCCTACAATGAGCAGTTCTTC